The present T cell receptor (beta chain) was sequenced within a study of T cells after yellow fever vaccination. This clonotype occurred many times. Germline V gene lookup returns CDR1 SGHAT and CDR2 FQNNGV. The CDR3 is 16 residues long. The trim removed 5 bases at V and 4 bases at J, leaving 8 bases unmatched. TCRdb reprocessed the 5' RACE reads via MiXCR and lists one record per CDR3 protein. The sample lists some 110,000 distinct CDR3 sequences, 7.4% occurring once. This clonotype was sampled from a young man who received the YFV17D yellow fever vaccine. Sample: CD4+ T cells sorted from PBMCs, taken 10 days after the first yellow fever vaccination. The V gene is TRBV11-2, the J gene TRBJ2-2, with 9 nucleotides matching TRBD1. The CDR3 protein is CASSKTGQGSTGELFF. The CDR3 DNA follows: TGTGCCAGCAGCAAAACTGGACAGGGGAGCACCGGGGAGCTGTTTTTT.